A selection of T cell receptor beta chains follows, all from one sample in a study of CD8 T cells in ankylosing spondylitis. TCRdb reprocessed the 5' RACE reads via MiXCR and lists one record per CDR3 protein. Seen here are 100,000 to 150,000 distinct CDR3 sequences, roughly 8.8% observed once, and the top ten hold approximately 3.4%. What was sequenced was blood, either unsorted or a sorted T cell fraction (not recorded which). The receptors stem from a male donor with ankylosing spondylitis or in good health (not recorded which). The CDR3 runs from the conserved cysteine through the conserved F or W. The order of the fields is V gene, J gene, D gene, clone size, CDR3 DNA, CDR3 protein. D genes are given only for firm matches. The size entry is marked missing in some rows and otherwise reads once, few, many or a size class.

>TRBV5-1|TRBJ2-6|.|.
TGCGCCAGCAGCTTGGTATCGGTTGCTGGGGCCAACGGCCTGACTTTC
CASSLVSVAGANGLTF
>TRBV20-1|TRBJ2-1|.|.
TGCAGGGCTAGGGGCCAGGACAATGAGCAGTTCTTC
CRARGQDNEQFF
>TRBV7-8|TRBJ2-7|TRBD2|.
TGTGCCAGCAGCAAACCTAGCGGGAGTGGCTCCTGCGAGCAGTACTTC
CASSKPSGSGSCEQYF
>TRBV29-1|TRBJ2-1|TRBD1|many
TGCAGCGTTGACCGACGGGACAGGGCTTACAATGAGCAGTTCTTC
CSVDRRDRAYNEQFF
>TRBV20-1|TRBJ1-4|.|many
TGCAGTGCTAAGGACAAGTTTAATGAAAAACTGTTTTTT
CSAKDKFNEKLFF
>TRBV9|TRBJ2-2|TRBD1|many
TGTGCCAGCAGCTCCGACAGGGGATCGTCCACCGGGGAGCTGTTTTTT
CASSSDRGSSTGELFF
>TRBV18|TRBJ1-5|.|.
TGTGCCAGCTGTGACCGGGATACCGCCAATCAGCCCCAGCATTTT
CASCDRDTANQPQHF
>TRBV7-8|TRBJ2-1|.|.
TGTGCCAGCAGCTTGGCAATTATCTATGAGCAGTTCTTC
CASSLAIIYEQFF
>TRBV7-6|TRBJ2-7|.|many
TGTGCCAGCAGCTTAGGAGAGGGGGATCCCTACGAGCAGTACTTC
CASSLGEGDPYEQYF
>TRBV5-8|TRBJ2-5|.|.
TGTGCCAGCAGCTTGGAATCAGGGGCAGAGACCCAGTACTTC
CASSLESGAETQYF
>TRBV5-1|TRBJ1-5|.|many
TGCGCCAGCAGCTTGGTTGGCCCTGATAGCAATCAGCCCCAGCATTTT
CASSLVGPDSNQPQHF
>TRBV7-2|TRBJ1-1|TRBD1|few
TGTGCCAGCAGCGTGACAGGGGATCGGTATGAAGCTTTCTTT
CASSVTGDRYEAFF
>TRBV21-1|TRBJ2-2|.|many
TGTGCCAGCAGCTCTGGGGGGCAGGTCGCGAACACCGGGGAGCTGTTTTTT
CASSSGGQVANTGELFF
>TRBV4-2|TRBJ2-7|.|few
TGTGCCAGCAGCCCCACCGAAGGAGGGTACGAGCAGTACTTC
CASSPTEGGYEQYF
>TRBV5-1|TRBJ2-7|TRBD2|many
TGCGCCAGCAGACCTGGACTAGCGGACTCCTACGAGCAGTACTTC
CASRPGLADSYEQYF
>TRBV12-3/TRBV12-4|TRBJ1-1|TRBD1|.
TGTGCCAGCAGTTCCGGGACAGGGTTCACTGAAGCTTTCTTT
CASSSGTGFTEAFF
>TRBV20-1|TRBJ2-5|TRBD1|few
TGCAGTGCCAAAGTGGACAGGGGGCGTGAGACCCAGTACTTC
CSAKVDRGRETQYF
>TRBV12-3/TRBV12-4|TRBJ2-1|TRBD2|many
TGTGCCAGCAGCTCTCTAGCGGGAGCCGCCTATGAGCAGTTCTTC
CASSSLAGAAYEQFF
>TRBV5-1|TRBJ1-1|.|many
TGCGCCAGCAGCTCGCCGGGACAAGGGGCTTTCTTT
CASSSPGQGAFF
>TRBV20-1|TRBJ2-5|.|many
TGCAGTGCTAGAAGACTTCGACTAGGGGGGGAGACCCAGTACTTC
CSARRLRLGGETQYF
>TRBV7-3|TRBJ2-1|TRBD2|.
TGTGCCAGCAGCTTAAACGGGAGGGCCTCTTTGTACAATGAGCAGTTCTTC
CASSLNGRASLYNEQFF
>TRBV4-2|TRBJ2-2|.|.
TGTGCCAGCAGCCCACCCCGGACCGGGGAGCTGTTTTTT
CASSPPRTGELFF
>TRBV5-1|TRBJ1-5|.|many
TGCGCCAGCAGCTTGGTTCCGGCTAGCAATCAGCCCCAGCATTTT
CASSLVPASNQPQHF
>TRBV18|TRBJ2-1|TRBD1|.
TGTGCCAGCTCACAACCCCGTGGGACAGGGGGCTTCTCGAGCTCCTACAATGAGCAGTTCTTC
CASSQPRGTGGFSSSYNEQFF
>TRBV4-2|TRBJ1-6|.|.
TGTGCCAGCAGCGTGGGCCAGACATTCTCACCCCTCCACTTT
CASSVGQTFSPLHF
>TRBV20-1|TRBJ2-7|TRBD2|many
TGCAGTGCTAGAGATACAAGAAAAAGCGGGAGGGCCTACGAGCAGTACTTC
CSARDTRKSGRAYEQYF
>TRBV20-1|TRBJ2-1|.|many
TGCAGTGCTCTAATATTTCTAGCAGGCTCCTACAATGAGCAGTTCTTC
CSALIFLAGSYNEQFF
>TRBV12-3/TRBV12-4|TRBJ2-6|TRBD2|few
TGTGGAGTAGCGGGGGGGCCCAACTCCGACGTCCTGACTTTC
CGVAGGPNSDVLTF
>TRBV7-8|TRBJ2-7|TRBD1|many
TGTGCCAGCAGCTCATGGGGGACAGCGGATGAGCAGTACTTC
CASSSWGTADEQYF
>TRBV20-1|TRBJ2-7|TRBD2|many
TGCAGTGCTAGAAGGCCGGGACTAGCGGGAGGGGAGCAGTACTTC
CSARRPGLAGGEQYF
>TRBV7-2|TRBJ2-1|TRBD1|many
TGTGCCAGCAGCCGAGGGACAGGATTCCTCTTC
CASSRGTGFLF
>TRBV5-1|TRBJ2-5|TRBD1|many
TGCGCCAGCAGCTTTGCTCGGACAGGGCCAGAGACCCAGTACTTC
CASSFARTGPETQYF
>TRBV20-1|TRBJ2-1|TRBD2|many
TGCAGTGCTAAAGGGACTAGCGGGATCTATGAGCAGTTCTTC
CSAKGTSGIYEQFF
>TRBV20-1|TRBJ2-2|.|many
TGCAGTGCTAGTAAGGGGCGCGGGAATACCGGGGAGCTGTTTTTT
CSASKGRGNTGELFF
>TRBV4-1|TRBJ1-6|TRBD1|few
TGCGCCAGCAGCCAAGATCGCCCCGGGACAGGGGCAACGAACCCTAATTCACCCCTCCACTTT
CASSQDRPGTGATNPNSPLHF
>TRBV5-1|TRBJ2-7|.|many
TGCGCCAGCAGCTTGGCCAGCGGCTACGAGCAGTACTTC
CASSLASGYEQYF
>TRBV6-1|TRBJ1-5|.|.
TGTGCCAGCAGTCCACCGGGACTAAATCAGCCCCAGCATTTT
CASSPPGLNQPQHF
>TRBV20-1|TRBJ2-7|.|.
TGCAGTGCTAGAGATAAGGCTAGCGATATTCTCTACGAGCAGTACTTC
CSARDKASDILYEQYF